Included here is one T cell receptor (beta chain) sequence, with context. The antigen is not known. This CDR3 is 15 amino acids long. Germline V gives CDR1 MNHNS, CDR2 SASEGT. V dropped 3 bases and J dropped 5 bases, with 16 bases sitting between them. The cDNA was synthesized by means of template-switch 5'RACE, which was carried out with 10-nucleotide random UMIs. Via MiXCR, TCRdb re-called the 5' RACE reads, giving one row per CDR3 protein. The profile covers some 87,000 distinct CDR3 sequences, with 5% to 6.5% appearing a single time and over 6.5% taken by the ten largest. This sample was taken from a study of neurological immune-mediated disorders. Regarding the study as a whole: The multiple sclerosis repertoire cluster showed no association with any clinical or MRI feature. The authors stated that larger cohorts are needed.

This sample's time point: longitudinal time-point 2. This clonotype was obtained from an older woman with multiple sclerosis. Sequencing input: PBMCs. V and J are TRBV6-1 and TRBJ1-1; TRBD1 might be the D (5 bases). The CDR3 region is CASSERGGGVTEAFF. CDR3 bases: TGTGCCAGCAGTGAGCGTGGAGGAGGGGTAACTGAAGCTTTCTTT.